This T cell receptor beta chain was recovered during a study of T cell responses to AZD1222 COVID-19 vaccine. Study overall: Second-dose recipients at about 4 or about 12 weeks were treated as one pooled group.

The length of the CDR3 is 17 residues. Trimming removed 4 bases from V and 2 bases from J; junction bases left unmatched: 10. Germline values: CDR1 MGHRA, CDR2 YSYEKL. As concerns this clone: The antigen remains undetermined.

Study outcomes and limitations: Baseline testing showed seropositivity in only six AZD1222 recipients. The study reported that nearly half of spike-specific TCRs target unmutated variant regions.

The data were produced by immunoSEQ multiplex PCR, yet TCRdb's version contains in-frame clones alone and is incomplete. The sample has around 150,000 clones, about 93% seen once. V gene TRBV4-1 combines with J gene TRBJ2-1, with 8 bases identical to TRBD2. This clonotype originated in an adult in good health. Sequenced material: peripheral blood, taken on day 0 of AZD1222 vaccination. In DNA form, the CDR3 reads TGCGCCAGCAGCCGGGAGGGTAGCGGGGCTACCTACAATGAGCAGTTCTTC. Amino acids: CASSREGSGATYNEQFF.